One TCR beta chain is described in this entry. Its antigen has not been determined. Base qualities are missing; no much larger clone stands one base away. TCRbeta CDR3 regions were amplified from genomic DNA using the immunoSEQ Assay, a bias-controlled multiplex PCR. The published analysis was carried out like this. Nucleated cell counts per sample were estimated from amplification of reference gene primers within the assay. To quantify the absolute abundance of each unique TCRbeta CDR3 rearrangement, sequence reads were collapsed and filtered. For each sample, productive Simpson clonality was calculated as the square root of Simpson's diversity index over productive rearrangements. TCRdb took this table from immuneACCESS and kept in-frame rearrangements with V and J called. Such tables lack part of the clones; where checked against another copy, unresolved V genes explain under half of the gap, and the rest is unexplained. The V and J calls and the clone size are those of that table, but D and trimming were determined from the DNA. The sample table shows a few hundred thousand clones, and roughly 90% are seen once. The ten biggest clones cover 0.95% to 1.1% of the sample.

Participants in the prospective study were enrolled through a virtual design, were aged about 18 to 100 years, and lived in roughly 24 United States geographic areas. In the prospective study, participants were assigned to cohorts based on the clinical history participants reported in a screening survey and a study questionnaire. A participant counted as exposed if, within 2 weeks of entering the study, that participant had been in contact with someone who had a PCR-confirmed or clinician-diagnosed COVID-19 case. Each participant in the prospective study had whole blood, serum and a nasopharyngeal or oropharyngeal swab collected by mobile phlebotomists. Prospective study participants could optionally give additional blood draws and questionnaires over a roughly 2-month period. Before DNA extraction, blood samples from the prospective study were shipped at room temperature or frozen. V is shortened by 2 bases, J by 4 bases, and the region joining them spans 17 bases. The CDR1 and CDR2 encoded by the germline V gene are MNHEY and SVGAGI. The CDR3 goes from the cysteine to the phenylalanine over 16 residues. Only the CDR3 part of the read is kept: 48 bases, read in frame from the first base.

This record belongs to a study of blood T cell repertoires in COVID-19 (dated by TCRdb to about 2020). Context from the whole study: Samples covering the acute and convalescent phases of COVID-19 were provided by collaborators in the United States, Italy and Spain. The samples were drawn from the first 160 participants of the ongoing ImmuneRACE study and from about 1,200 subjects provided by 6 global collaborators. Subjects who had been exposed to COVID-19, were actively infected with it, or had recovered from it provided the deeply sampled blood TCRbeta repertoires that made up the dataset. The material from the prospective study consisted of cDNA or gDNA derived from T cells, B-cell-depleted T cells, or PBMCs. The repertoires were made available in a free public database intended to serve as a resource for research on the immune response to SARS-CoV-2. Where available, HLA class I and class II types were obtained from metadata supplied by the sample provider rather than from assay-based typing. The sample metadata nearly always contained a de-identified subject ID, COVID-19 status, age in years and sex.

Overall study results and their limits: How much clinical and demographic metadata was included differed by source and by participant, and the metadata was provided uncurated.

The sequenced sample consisted of PBMCs or T cells enriched from blood (not recorded which). In this chain, TRBV6-5 is recombined with TRBJ1-1; a tentative D match to TRBD1 spans 6 bases. The TCR sequence derives from a woman in her 30s who had been exposed to COVID-19. The CDR3 has the sequence CASSYGGASVSTEAFF. The sequenced DNA is TGTGCCAGCAGTTACGGGGGCGCAAGCGTGTCCACTGAAGCTTTCTTT.